One and the same sample provided the 16 T cell receptor beta chains below, sequenced in a study of blood T cell repertoires in COVID-19. The protocol was immunoSEQ multiplex PCR, while the TCRdb copy is restricted to in-frame clones and leaves out a portion. In the table there are about 90,000 clones, roughly 88% of which are singletons. Sequencing input: peripheral blood. These receptors originate from a man in his sixties with acute or convalescent COVID-19.

The chain combines TRBV5-1 with TRBJ2-2; 10 nucleotides match TRBD1. The CDR3 sequence is 16 residues long. The trim removed 3 bases at V and 4 bases at J, leaving 6 bases unmatched. From germline, CDR1 is SGHRS and CDR2 YFSETQ. CDR3 DNA sequence: TGCGCCAGCAGCTCCACCGGGACAGGGGTCACCGGGGAGCTGTTTTTT. This sequence encodes CASSSTGTGVTGELFF.

The chain combines TRBV7-3 with TRBJ2-7, with 9 bases matching TRBD1. CDR1 is SGHTA, CDR2 FQGTGA, per germline. CDR3 size: 14 residues. After removal of 5 bases from V and 0 bases from J, the junction contained 2 bases not matched to a gene. The CDR3 here is CASSQDRGSYEQYF. CDR3 in DNA: TGTGCCAGCAGCCAGGACAGGGGCTCCTACGAGCAGTACTTC.

V and J are TRBV24-1 and TRBJ2-5; TRBD2 matches 7 bases. J was trimmed by 1 base and V by 3 bases; bases with no gene match: 10. The CDR3 extends over 17 amino acids. CDR1 and CDR2 from the germline V gene are KGHDR and SFDVKD. The CDR3 sequence: CATSDIPGAGLQETQYF. Here the CDR3 DNA reads TGTGCCACCAGTGATATCCCTGGAGCGGGACTCCAAGAGACCCAGTACTTC.

This chain connects TRBV2 to TRBJ2-1, with 9 nucleotides matching TRBD2. V lost 7 bases to trimming and J lost 10 bases; unmatched junction nucleotides: 14. This CDR3 contains 15 residues. Per the germline V gene, CDR1 is SNHLY and CDR2 is FYNNEI. CDR3 DNA: TGTGCCAGCATGGGCTTCGCGGGGGGGCCAGGGGAGCAGTTCTTC. Its protein is CASMGFAGGPGEQFF.

V is TRBV3-1 (or the pseudogene TRBV3-2) and J is TRBJ2-5; TRBD2 aligns across 9 bases. V shed 4 bases, J shed 1 base, and the junction held 1 base outside the gene matches. Germline CDR1 and CDR2: LGHDT and YNNKEL (reference sequence). This CDR3 has 14 amino acids. The DNA for the CDR3 is TGTGCCAGCAGCCCGACTAGCGGCCAAGAGACCCAGTACTTC. Translating it yields CASSPTSGQETQYF.

This rearrangement joins TRBV24-1 to TRBJ1-1, with TRBD1 matching 9 bases. There are 13 residues in the CDR3. With V trimmed by 6 bases and J by 8 bases, 6 bases remained unmatched. CDR1 and CDR2 from the germline V gene are KGHDR and SFDVKD. The CDR3 loop reads CATSLGQGSEAFF. The CDR3 nucleotides read TGTGCCACCAGTCTGGGACAGGGCTCAGAAGCTTTCTTT.

This clone occurred once. The chain uses TRBV7-3 and TRBJ2-2, with 14 bases aligning to TRBD2. CDR3 length: 19 amino acids. V gave up 6 bases and J gave up 4 bases; unmatched junction bases: 13. In germline, CDR1 is SGHTA, CDR2 FQGTGA. The CDR3 nucleotides read TGTGCCAGCAGTCCCGCGGGACTAGCGGGAGCCGCGAGCACCGGGGAGCTGTTTTTT. Translating gives CASSPAGLAGAASTGELFF.

The V call is TRBV5-6, the J call TRBJ1-6, with a weak D call TRBD1 (5 bases). Germline V CDR1 and CDR2: SGHDT, YYEEEE. The CDR3 extends over 17 amino acids. Trimming shortened V by 0 bases and J by 4 bases, and 14 bases separated the two germline ends. The CDR3 region is CASSLAGQTVYNSPLHF. In DNA, the CDR3 is TGTGCCAGCAGCTTGGCGGGCCAGACAGTTTATAATTCACCCCTCCACTTT.

The CDR3 here is CASSSGTGVQPQHF. The DNA for the CDR3 is TGTGCCAGCAGCTCCGGGACAGGGGTCCAGCCCCAGCATTTT. This chain uses TRBV7-9 with TRBJ1-5, with 10 bases lining up with TRBD1. The CDR3 totals 14 residues. With 4 bases clipped from V and 7 bases from J, the junction kept 4 bases outside the gene matches. Germline values: CDR1 SEHNR, CDR2 FQNEAQ (reference sequence).

The table lists this clone with a count of one. Here the CDR3 DNA reads TGCAGCGTCAATTCAGGGGGCCAAGAGACCCAGTACTTC. This encodes CSVNSGGQETQYF. This rearrangement joins TRBV29-1 to TRBJ2-5; 7 bases agree with TRBD1. Germline CDR1 is SQVTM and CDR2 is ANQGSEA. V was clipped by 6 bases and J by 1 base; unmatched bases: 5. CDR3 size: 13 residues.

This chain connects TRBV24-1 to TRBJ1-5, with 8 positions matching TRBD1. The germline gives CDR1 KGHDR, CDR2 SFDVKD. V trimming: 9 bases; J trimming: 6 bases; junction bases outside the gene matches: 3. The length of the CDR3 is 12 residues. The chain's CDR3 is CATGQGGQPQHF. The CDR3 DNA is TGTGCCACCGGACAGGGAGGTCAGCCCCAGCATTTT.

The CDR3 loop is CASSRERGSSYNEQFF. CDR3 bases: TGCGCCAGCAGCAGGGAGCGGGGTAGCTCCTACAATGAGCAGTTCTTC. The rearrangement uses TRBV5-1 and TRBJ2-1; 7 nucleotides agree with TRBD2. This CDR3 spans 16 amino acids. V trimming: 4 bases; J trimming: 0 bases; junction bases outside the gene matches: 7. Germline assignment: CDR1 SGHRS and CDR2 YFSETQ.

The rearrangement joins TRBV10-1 to TRBJ2-3; 15 positions agree with TRBD2. Germline lookup yields CDR1 WNHNN and CDR2 SYGVQD (reference sequence). V shed 3 bases, J shed 7 bases, and the junction held 2 bases outside the gene matches. The CDR3 is made up of 15 amino acids. CDR3 loop: CASSDGTSGRNTQYF. CDR3 sequence (DNA): TGCGCCAGCAGTGACGGGACTAGCGGGAGGAATACGCAGTATTTT.

The V gene is TRBV20-1, the J gene TRBJ2-5, with D maybe TRBD2 (6 bases). This CDR3 has 16 amino acids. Germline CDR1 reads DFQATT; CDR2 reads SNEGSKA (reference sequence). Between the trimmed V and J ends, which lost 3 bases and 5 bases, there was a span of 22 bases. The CDR3 nucleotides read TGCAGTGCTAGTAAGGGTGCGGGGCACGCTAGGGAGACCCAGTACTTC. It encodes CSASKGAGHARETQYF.

The V call is TRBV20-1, the J call TRBJ2-1, with 10 bases that match TRBD2. Germline lookup yields CDR1 DFQATT and CDR2 SNEGSKA (reference sequence). V lost 6 bases to trimming and J lost 10 bases; unmatched junction nucleotides: 0. The CDR3 has 10 amino acids. CDR3 region: CSALAGEQFF. The CDR3 DNA reads TGCAGTGCACTAGCGGGAGAGCAGTTCTTC.

The genes are TRBV7-8 and TRBJ2-2, with a weak D call TRBD1 (5 bases). CDR3 length equals 14 residues. Germline assignment: CDR1 SGHVS and CDR2 FQNEAQ. V was pared by 5 bases and J by 0 bases, with 7 bases between. This CDR3 is CASSPGTNTGELFF. The CDR3 coding sequence is TGTGCCAGCAGCCCAGGGACGAACACCGGGGAGCTGTTTTTT.